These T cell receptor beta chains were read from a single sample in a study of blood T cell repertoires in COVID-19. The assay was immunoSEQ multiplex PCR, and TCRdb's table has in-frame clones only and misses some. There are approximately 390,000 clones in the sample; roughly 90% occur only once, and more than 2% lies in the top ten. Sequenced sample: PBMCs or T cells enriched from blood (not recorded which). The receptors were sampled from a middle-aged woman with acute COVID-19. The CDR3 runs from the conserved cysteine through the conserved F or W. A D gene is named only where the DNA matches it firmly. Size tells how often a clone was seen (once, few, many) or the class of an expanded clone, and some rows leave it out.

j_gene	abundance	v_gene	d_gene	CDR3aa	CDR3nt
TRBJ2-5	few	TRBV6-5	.	CASSYSLTRGQETQYF	TGTGCCAGCAGTTACTCTCTGACTAGAGGACAAGAGACCCAGTACTTC
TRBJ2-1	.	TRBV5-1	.	CASSPTGIYNEQFF	TGCGCCAGCAGCCCAACAGGGATCTACAATGAGCAGTTCTTC
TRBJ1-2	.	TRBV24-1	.	CATSSEAHYGYTF	TGTGCCACCAGCAGTGAGGCCCATTATGGCTACACCTTC
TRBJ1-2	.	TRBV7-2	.	CASIQGPDYGYTF	TGTGCCAGCATCCAGGGGCCAGACTATGGCTACACCTTC
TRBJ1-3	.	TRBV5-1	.	CASSLTGMGNTIYF	TGCGCCAGCAGCCTAACAGGGATGGGAAACACCATATATTTT
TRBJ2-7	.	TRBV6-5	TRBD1	CASSYSRTGAYEQYF	TGTGCCAGCAGTTACTCGAGGACAGGAGCCTACGAGCAGTACTTC
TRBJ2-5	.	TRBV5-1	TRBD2	CASGPLGGVQETQYF	TGCGCCAGCGGACCCTTGGGGGGGGTCCAAGAGACCCAGTACTTC
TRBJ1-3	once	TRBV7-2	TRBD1	CASSPRRQGAKGNTIYF	TGTGCCAGCAGCCCACGAAGACAGGGGGCGAAAGGAAACACCATATATTTT
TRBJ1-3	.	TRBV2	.	CASSGSSGNTIYF	TGTGCCAGCAGTGGTAGTAGCGGAAACACCATATATTTT
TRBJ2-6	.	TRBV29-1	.	CSVVGHAGANVLTF	TGCAGCGTCGTCGGACACGCTGGGGCCAACGTCCTGACTTTC
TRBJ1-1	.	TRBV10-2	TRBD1	CASSVQGYTEAFF	TGCGCCAGCAGTGTACAGGGGTACACTGAAGCTTTCTTT
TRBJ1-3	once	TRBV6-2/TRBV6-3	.	CASSYFGEPGNTIYF	TGTGCCAGCAGTTACTTTGGGGAGCCTGGAAACACCATATATTTT
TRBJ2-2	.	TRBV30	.	CAWSVATANTGELFF	TGTGCCTGGAGTGTAGCGACAGCGAACACCGGGGAGCTGTTTTTT
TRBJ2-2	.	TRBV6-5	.	CASEGWGELFF	TGTGCCAGCGAGGGCTGGGGGGAGCTGTTTTTT
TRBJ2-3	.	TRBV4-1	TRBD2	CASSQDYSGGATDTQYF	TGCGCCAGCAGCCAAGACTATAGCGGGGGGGCGACAGATACGCAGTATTTT
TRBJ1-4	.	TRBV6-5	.	CASRQLGGRLEKLFF	TGTGCCAGCAGACAACTCGGGGGGCGCTTAGAAAAACTGTTTTTT
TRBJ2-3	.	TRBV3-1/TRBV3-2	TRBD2	CATQTSGGDTQYF	TGTGCCACCCAGACTAGCGGGGGAGATACGCAGTATTTT
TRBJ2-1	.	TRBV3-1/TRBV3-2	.	CASSQVGHKTDNEQFF	TGTGCCAGCAGCCAAGTAGGACACAAGACCGACAATGAGCAGTTCTTC
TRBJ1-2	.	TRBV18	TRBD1	CASSPPGQGLYGYTF	TGTGCCAGCTCACCGCCGGGACAGGGACTCTATGGCTACACCTTC
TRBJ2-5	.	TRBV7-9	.	CASSLEPRGETQYF	TGTGCCAGCAGCTTAGAACCTAGGGGAGAGACCCAGTACTTC
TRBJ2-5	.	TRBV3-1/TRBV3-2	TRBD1	CASSRDSPETQYF	TGTGCCAGCAGCCGGGACAGCCCAGAGACCCAGTACTTC
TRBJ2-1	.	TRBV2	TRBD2	CAIPWTSGGSSYNEQFF	TGTGCCATCCCCTGGACTAGCGGGGGGAGCTCCTACAATGAGCAGTTCTTC
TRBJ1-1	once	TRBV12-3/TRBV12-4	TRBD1	CASFLQGVTEAFF	TGTGCCAGCTTTCTTCAGGGGGTAACTGAAGCTTTCTTT
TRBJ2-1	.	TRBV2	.	CASSPMGQGSYNEQFF	TGTGCCAGCAGCCCGATGGGGCAGGGCTCGTACAATGAGCAGTTCTTC
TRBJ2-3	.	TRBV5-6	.	CASSPLDFSSTDTQYF	TGTGCCAGCAGCCCACTAGACTTCTCTAGCACAGATACGCAGTATTTT
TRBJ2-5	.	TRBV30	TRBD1	CAWRSGTGGQETQYF	TGTGCCTGGAGATCAGGGACAGGGGGGCAAGAGACCCAGTACTTC
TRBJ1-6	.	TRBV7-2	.	CASSWTVHSPLHF	TGTGCCAGCAGCTGGACAGTTCATTCACCCCTCCACTTT
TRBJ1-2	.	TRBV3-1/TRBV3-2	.	CASSQAGTYGYTF	TGTGCCAGCAGCCAAGCGGGGACTTATGGCTACACCTTC
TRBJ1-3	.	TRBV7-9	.	CASSLRGSTGNTIYF	TGTGCCAGCAGCTTAAGGGGCAGCACTGGAAACACCATATATTTT